Sequencing of this TCR beta chain was carried out in a study of T cell responses to AZD1222 COVID-19 vaccine. This table comes from immunoSEQ multiplex PCR, and its TCRdb copy is limited to in-frame clones, with some not included. Of tens of thousands of clones in the sample, approximately 89% are singletons; the top ten hold over 2%. The CDR3 is 17 amino acids. J lost 0 bases, V lost 3 bases, and 11 bases had no gene match. Germline assignment: CDR1 SGDLS and CDR2 YYNGEE. Study-wide points: Repertoires were sampled only after the peak T cell response.

Remarks on this clone: Its antigen is unidentified.

The sequenced sample was peripheral blood, obtained on day 0 of AZD1222 vaccination. The rearrangement links TRBV9 to TRBJ1-1, with TRBD1 matching over 7 bases. This clonotype was obtained from an adult in good health. CDR3 sequence reads: CASSEAGTEIMNTEAFF. In DNA form, the CDR3 reads TGTGCCAGCAGCGAGGCAGGGACAGAGATAATGAACACTGAAGCTTTCTTT.